This T cell receptor (beta chain) was retrieved from a study of T cells in Graves' hyperthyroidism and ophthalmopathy. Diagnoses used clinical symptoms, serum thyroxine and TRAb, thyroid ultrasound and orbital computed tomography. PBMCs were derived from under 13 ml fresh peripheral blood. CDR1 is SGHTA and CDR2 is FQGNSA in the germline V gene. The CDR3 contains 15 residues. V shed 0 bases and J 7 bases; nucleotides not matched to a gene: 9. The CDR3 regions of TCR beta were amplified from RNA transcripts. Researchers ran a first-round RT-PCR on the TCR CDR3 using the HTBI primer set. MiXCR was run by TCRdb on the multiplex PCR reads, yielding one entry per CDR3 protein. The data contain 150,000 or so distinct CDR3 sequences, roughly a fifth of them seen just once; the ten biggest clones take up roughly 71%. This clonotype was counted ten times or more.

The chain employs TRBV7-2 and TRBJ2-7, with TRBD2 matching 7 bases. The source is a woman aged 45-65 years with Graves' hyperthyroidism that later progressed to Graves' ophthalmopathy. The sequenced material came from blood. In nucleotides, the CDR3 is TGTGCCAGCAGCTTAGCCCTCGCGGGGGTTTATGAGCAGTACTTC. Translating gives CASSLALAGVYEQYF.